The source of this T cell receptor beta chain is a study of immune evolution from preneoplasia to lung adenocarcinoma. About the research overall: HLA loss of heterozygosity: under 7.5% AIS, about 15% MIA, around 35% ADC, none AAH.

Each case's diagnosis was confirmed by two pathologists on H&E. Here immunoSEQ multiplex PCR was the method, and the copy in TCRdb shows in-frame clones only, minus some. The sample has several thousand clones; approximately 79% are singletons. Germline values: CDR1 PRHDT, CDR2 FYEKMQ (reference sequence). V lost 8 bases, J lost 4 bases, and 3 bases stayed unmatched. This CDR3 has 14 residues. The genes are TRBV13 and TRBJ2-1; 12 bases agree with TRBD2. The sample comprised FFPE minimally invasive lung adenocarcinoma tissue. This TCR was recovered from a person between 45 and 75 years old with lung adenocarcinoma. The CDR3 reads CASGLAGTYNEQFF. The CDR3 DNA sequence: TGTGCCAGCGGACTAGCGGGGACATACAATGAGCAGTTCTTC.